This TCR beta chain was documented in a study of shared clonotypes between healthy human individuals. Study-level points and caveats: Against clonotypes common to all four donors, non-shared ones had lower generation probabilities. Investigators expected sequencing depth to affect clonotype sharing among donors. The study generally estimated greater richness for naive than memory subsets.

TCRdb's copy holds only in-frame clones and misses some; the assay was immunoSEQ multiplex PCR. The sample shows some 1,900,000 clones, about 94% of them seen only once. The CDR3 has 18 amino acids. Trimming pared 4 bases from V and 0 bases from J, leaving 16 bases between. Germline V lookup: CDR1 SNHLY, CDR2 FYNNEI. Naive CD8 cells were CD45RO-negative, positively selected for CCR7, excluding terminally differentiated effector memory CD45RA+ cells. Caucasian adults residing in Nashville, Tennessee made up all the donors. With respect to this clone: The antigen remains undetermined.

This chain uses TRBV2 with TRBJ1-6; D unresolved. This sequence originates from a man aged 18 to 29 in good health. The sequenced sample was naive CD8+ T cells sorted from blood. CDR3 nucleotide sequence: TGTGCCAGCAGTGTGGTTAAGGGCTCGAGCTCCTATAATTCACCCCTCCACTTT. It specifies CASSVVKGSSSYNSPLHF.